The source of this T cell receptor (beta chain) is a study of neurological immune-mediated disorders. The CDR3 totals 14 residues. J lost 3 bases, V lost 6 bases, and 8 bases had no gene match. Germline CDR1 and CDR2: DFQATT and SNEGSKA (reference sequence). In its sample, this clonotype was seen many times. Its antigen is still unknown. General study results and limits: The most TCR clonal expansion was seen in HTLV-1-associated myelopathy, and the least was seen in multiple sclerosis, which fell below healthy controls.

The time point was: longitudinal time-point 3. TCRdb used MiXCR to reprocess the 5' RACE reads, holding one entry per CDR3 protein. The table lists roughly 42,000 distinct CDR3 sequences, approximately 13% of them singletons, with about an eighth in the top ten. Sequencing was performed on PBMCs. The chain employs TRBV20-1 and TRBJ2-7; the match to TRBD2 covers 10 bases. This receptor was obtained from a man aged 30 to 39 in good health. The CDR3 DNA sequence: TGCAGTGCCCTTACCCGACTAGCGGGCTACGAGCAGTACTTC. It yields the protein CSALTRLAGYEQYF.